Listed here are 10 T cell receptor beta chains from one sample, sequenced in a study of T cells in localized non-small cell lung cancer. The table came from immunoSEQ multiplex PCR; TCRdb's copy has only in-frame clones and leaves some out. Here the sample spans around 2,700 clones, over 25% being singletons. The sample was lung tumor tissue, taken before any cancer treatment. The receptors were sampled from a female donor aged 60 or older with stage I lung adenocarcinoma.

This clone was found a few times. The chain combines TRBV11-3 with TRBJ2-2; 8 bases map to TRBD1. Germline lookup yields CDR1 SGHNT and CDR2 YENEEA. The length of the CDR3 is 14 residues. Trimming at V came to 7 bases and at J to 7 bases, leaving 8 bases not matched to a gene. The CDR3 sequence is CASTLQGAVGELFF. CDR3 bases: TGTGCCAGCACCCTCCAGGGGGCGGTCGGGGAGCTGTTTTTT.

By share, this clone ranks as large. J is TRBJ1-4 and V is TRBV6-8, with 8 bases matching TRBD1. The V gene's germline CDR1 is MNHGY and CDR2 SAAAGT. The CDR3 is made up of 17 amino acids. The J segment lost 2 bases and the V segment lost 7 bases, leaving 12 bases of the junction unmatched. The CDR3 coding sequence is TGTGCCAGCATTACGAACCCAGGGGGCGCCACTAATGAAAAACTGTTTTTT. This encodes CASITNPGGATNEKLFF.

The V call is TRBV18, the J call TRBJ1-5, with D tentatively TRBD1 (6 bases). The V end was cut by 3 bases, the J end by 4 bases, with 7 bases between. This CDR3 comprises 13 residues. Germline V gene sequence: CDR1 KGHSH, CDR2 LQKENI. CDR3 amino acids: CASSPGQNQPQHF. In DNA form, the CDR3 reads TGTGCCAGCTCACCCGGACAGAATCAGCCCCAGCATTTT.

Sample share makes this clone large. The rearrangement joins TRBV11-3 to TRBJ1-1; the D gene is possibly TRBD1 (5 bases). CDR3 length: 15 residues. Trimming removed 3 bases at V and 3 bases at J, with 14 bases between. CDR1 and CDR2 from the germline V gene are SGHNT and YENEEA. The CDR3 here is CASSFVQVRDTEAFF. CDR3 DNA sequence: TGTGCCAGCAGCTTCGTACAGGTGAGGGACACTGAAGCTTTCTTT.

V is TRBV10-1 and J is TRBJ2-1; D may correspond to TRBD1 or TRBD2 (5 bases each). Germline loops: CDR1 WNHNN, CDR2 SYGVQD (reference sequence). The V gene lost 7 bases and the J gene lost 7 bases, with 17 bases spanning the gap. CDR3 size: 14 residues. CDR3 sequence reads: CASMRGPPPNEQFF. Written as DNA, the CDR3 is TGCGCCAGCATGAGGGGACCTCCACCTAATGAGCAGTTCTTC.

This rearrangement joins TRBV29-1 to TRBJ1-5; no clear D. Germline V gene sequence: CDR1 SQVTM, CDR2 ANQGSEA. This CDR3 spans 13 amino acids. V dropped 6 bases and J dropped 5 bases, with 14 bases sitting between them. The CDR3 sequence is CSVASSQHQPQHF. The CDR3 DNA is TGCAGCGTCGCTAGTAGTCAGCATCAGCCCCAGCATTTT.

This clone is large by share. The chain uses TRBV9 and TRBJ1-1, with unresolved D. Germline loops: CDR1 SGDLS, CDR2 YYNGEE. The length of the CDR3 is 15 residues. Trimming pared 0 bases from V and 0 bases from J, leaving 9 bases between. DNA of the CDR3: TGTGCCAGCAGCGTAGTTTGGGGAATGAACACTGAAGCTTTCTTT. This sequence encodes CASSVVWGMNTEAFF. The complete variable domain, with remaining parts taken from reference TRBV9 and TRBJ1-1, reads DSGVTQTPKHLITATGQRVTLRCSPRSGDLSVYWYQQSLDQGLQFLIQYYNGEERAKGNILERFSAQQFPDLHSELNLSSLELGDSALYFCASSVVWGMNTEAFFGQGTRLTVV.

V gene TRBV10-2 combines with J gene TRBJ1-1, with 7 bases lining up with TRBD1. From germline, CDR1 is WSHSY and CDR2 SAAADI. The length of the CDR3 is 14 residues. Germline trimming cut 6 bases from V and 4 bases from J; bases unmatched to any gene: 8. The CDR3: CASSPQGLGTEAFF. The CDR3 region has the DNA TGCGCCAGCAGCCCACAGGGGTTGGGCACTGAAGCTTTCTTT.

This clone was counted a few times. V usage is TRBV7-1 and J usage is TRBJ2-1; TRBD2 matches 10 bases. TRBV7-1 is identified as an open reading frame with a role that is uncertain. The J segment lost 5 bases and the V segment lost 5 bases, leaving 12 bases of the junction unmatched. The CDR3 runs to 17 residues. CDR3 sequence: CASSVGFRGLANNEQFF. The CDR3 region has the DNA TGTGCCAGCAGCGTAGGATTTAGGGGACTAGCGAACAATGAGCAGTTCTTC.

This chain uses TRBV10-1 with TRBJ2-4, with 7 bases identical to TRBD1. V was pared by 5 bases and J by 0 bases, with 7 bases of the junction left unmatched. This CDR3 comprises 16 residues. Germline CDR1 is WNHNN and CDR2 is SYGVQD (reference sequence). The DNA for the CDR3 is TGCGCCAGCAGTCCACGACAGGGATTAGCCAAAAACATTCAGTACTTC. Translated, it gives CASSPRQGLAKNIQYF.